Included here is one TCR beta chain sequence, with context. This clone was seen a few times. Its antigen is not yet known. No much larger clone is present one base from it, and per-base qualities are unavailable. This specimen belongs to a study of cytomegalovirus exposure and HLA in healthy donors (dated by TCRdb to the late 2010s). Study-level background: According to an earlier analysis of 587 of the donors, some 180 million T cells yielded 100 million or so unique TCR beta sequences and roughly 280 Gb of sequence data. A handful of DR-DQ haplotypes were handled as single units for association and clustering because linkage in the cohort was strong. Both class I and class II loci were covered by HLA typing, at four-digit resolution. About 330 gigabases of sequencing data and 70 million to 100 million unique TCR sequences made up an early release that covered approximately 620 HLA-typed donors. Every repertoire in the discovery cohort had been generated on one and the same sequencing platform. In a later genetic analysis, genome-wide SNP genotypes for about 55% of the 666 donors were used, and that subset was treated as a discovery cohort. The study combined high-throughput TCR immunosequencing, statistical association of individual TCRs with disease status, and machine learning to predict cytomegalovirus infection status. A separate validation cohort of over a hundred different subjects was used in addition to the approximately 700-subject first cohort. An earlier analysis of 587 of the donors used high-throughput TCR beta sequencing to judge whether each TCR beta V gene segment behaved as functional or pseudogenic. Alongside the repertoire data, information on donor age, sex, ethnicity and CMV serostatus was compiled. The later analysis used no new phenotypic data to find candidate immune exposures, relying instead on TCR beta sequences and their occurrence across donors. The aim of the study was to test whether cataloging public T cell receptors could identify signatures of past pathogen exposure. Among roughly 400 genotyped donors of the cohort, an average of roughly 230,000 unique TCR beta nucleotide sequences was sequenced per donor, of which roughly 18% were non-productive. The number of typed donors differed by locus: about 620-640 for A, B, C, DRB1 and DQB1; approximately 530 for DQA1; 606 for DPA1; and about 450 for DPB1. A later analysis re-examined previously published TCR beta repertoires from more than 650 donors and added high-resolution HLA genotyping to investigate patterns of TCR occurrence. The study profiled the T cell repertoires of 500 to 800 subjects by immunosequencing and related them to cytomegalovirus serostatus. Among the approximately 420 genotyped donors, approximately 82% belonged to the genetic ancestry cluster associated with self-reported Caucasian donors.

Library preparation employed the immunoSEQ multiplex PCR assay. For the multiplex PCR, a mixture combining 60 forward primers for TCR Vbeta segments and 13 reverse primers for TCR Jbeta segments was used. Amplification of the CDR3 region of rearranged TCR beta genes was performed with a multiplex PCR assay on genomic DNA. Amplified TCR beta libraries were sequenced as 87-base-pair reads on the Illumina HiSeq System. Regarding the original processing steps: A later analysis tallied approximately 87 million unique TCR beta chains across the 666 repertoires, and roughly 11 million of those chains were shared by two or more donors. A nearest-neighbor algorithm error-corrected the raw reads and collapsed the reads into unique sequences, merging closely related sequences to remove PCR and sequencing errors. CDR3 sequences were aligned to IMGT reference sequences to assign V, D and J gene segments. For a sequence to be retained, a match of at least six nucleotides was required to both a V gene segment and a J gene segment. Rearrangements were called productive when the CDR3 lacked stop codons and stayed in frame with V and J; all others were non-productive. Following IMGT convention, CDR3 was defined as the stretch from the second conserved V-encoded cysteine to the conserved J-encoded phenylalanine. The earlier analysis of approximately 500 of the donors excluded sequences that lacked an unambiguous match to a single V gene segment. An earlier analysis of some 610 of the donors called V segments functional above 56.7% productive rearrangements and segregating when the between-donor standard deviation exceeded 5%. A statistical classification framework was developed to diagnose cytomegalovirus status using the catalog of TCR beta chain sequences. A later analysis assigned V and J genes by comparing TCR nucleotide sequences with IMGT/GENE-DB human TR gene sequences. In a later analysis, CDR3 sequences and most-parsimonious VDJ recombination scenarios were assigned using the TCRdist pipeline. In a later analysis, each TCR beta chain was defined by its CDR3 amino acid sequence together with its V-gene family, and reads without a unique V-gene family were excluded. To address suspected cross-contamination and a sequencing artifact, a later analysis removed roughly 640 highly shared, low-generation-probability nucleotide sequences. In a later analysis, a clonal expansion index for each public chain was calculated from normalized within-repertoire ranks of inferred template counts. In a later analysis, generation probabilities were computed using a VDJ recombination model fitted to out-of-frame rearrangements, and the results were checked against IGoR. A later analysis scored TCR-TCR, TCR-HLA and TCR-CMV co-occurrence with hypergeometric tests, applying a repertoire-size bias correction to TCR pairs. To estimate false discovery rates, a later analysis permuted the HLA or CMV assignments 20 times. In a later analysis, co-occurring TCRs were grouped using DBSCAN, with TCRdist sequence similarity added in when clustering inside HLA-allele-positive subsets. Repertoires with fewer than 30,000 or more than 120,000 public chains, plus five repertoires with anomalous nucleotide sharing, were excluded from co-occurrence clustering. Entries here come from immuneACCESS through TCRdb and include only in-frame sequences with V and J called. Some clones fail to appear in such tables; in the studies checked, an unresolved V gene covers under half of the shortfall, and the cause of the remainder is unknown. That table gives V, J and clone size, and the DNA gave D and trimming. This sample has more than 95,000 clones in its table, and 64% of those were observed once. The top ten clones comprise approximately 3% of the sample.

Beyond this particular receptor, the publication reports: The authors suggested that the approach could potentially be generalized to other disease states and immunological phenotypes. V-gene and J-gene trimming of TCR beta chains was associated with a missense DCLRE1C variant in a later genetic analysis, and the association was replicated in an independent cohort. Most CMV-associated TCR beta chains appeared to be HLA-restricted in a later analysis, and the HLA associations seemed to be driven largely by CMV exposure. Most TCR sequences were seen in very few donors, while some public TCRs were found in many individuals. According to a later analysis, TCR association rates differed among HLA loci, with DRB1 alleles showing the most associated TCRs and HLA-C alleles showing the fewest. The classifier was reported to diagnose cytomegalovirus status with high specificity and sensitivity in both the original and validation cohorts. When HLA alleles, especially DR and DQ, strongly co-occurred, TCR associations were difficult to assign to individual alleles. In a later analysis, several top co-occurrence clusters were reported to appear linked to parvovirus B19, influenza, CMV and Epstein-Barr virus. For the cohort, immune exposure information was limited to CMV serostatus. Linkage disequilibrium might explain the correlated functional status among segregating V segments, but an unknown experimental factor could not be ruled out. A further reported finding was that TCR beta sequences accurately predicted the HLA-A and HLA-B alleles for most subjects in the first cohort. Broadly in line with IMGT annotations, most TCR beta V segments showed up in productive rearrangements about 87% or about 30% of the time in an earlier analysis of approximately 640 of the donors. Sequencing depth was assumed to be roughly uniform across donors in the presence/absence analyses, though that assumption may not hold. The 87-base-pair reads could not distinguish some IMGT-functional V segments, including TRBV6-2 and TRBV6-3, so those segments were excluded. Because counts were too low, approximately 18 rarely observed V segments, including chromosome 9 orphons, were excluded from the earlier analysis of about 500 of the donors. In a later analysis, HLA-associated TCR beta chains showed more clonal expansion and lower generation probabilities than non-associated chains that were equally common. A total of fewer than 200 TCR beta chains were listed by the study as associated with cytomegalovirus. A few of the identified cytomegalovirus-associated TCR beta chains were confirmed in vitro to be specific for cytomegalovirus antigens. Because some donors lacked HLA typing at each locus, the association tests relied only on the typed subset. A later analysis associated roughly 17,000 TCR beta sequences with specific HLA alleles at a false discovery rate of 0.05. A cluster of highly shared sequence variants was judged likely to represent a technical artifact of the sequencing pipeline. Only TCR beta chains were sequenced in this cohort, and the absence of alpha or paired-chain data limited detectable features. A later genetic analysis reported fewer N-insertions in productive TCRs among donors in an Asian-associated ancestry cluster than the roughly 700-donor mean.

Per the germline V gene, SGHDN is the CDR1 and FVKESK is the CDR2. The CDR3 holds 16 amino acids from the cysteine to the phenylalanine. The retained sequence is limited to the CDR3, 48 bases, with the frame set at the first base. The junction shows trimming of 0 bases on V and 2 bases on J, plus 12 bases between the germline ends. The cohort comprised under 700 healthy bone marrow donors. All cohort members were sampled while nominally healthy, although unrecorded immune exposures were likely present. The donor was CMV seronegative and belonged to the group of more than 300 seronegative cohort members. A peripheral blood sample was collected from each donor, and TCR beta sequencing was performed on peripheral blood mononuclear cells. The Qiagen DNeasy Blood Extraction Kit was used to extract genomic DNA from the blood cell samples.

This TCR was recovered from a man aged 60-69 years in good health and CMV-seronegative. The chain is made from TRBV14 and TRBJ2-3; there is no confident call for the D gene. Material for sequencing was PBMCs. The CDR3: CASSQEFSGYTDTQYF. The DNA is TGTGCCAGCAGCCAAGAATTTTCGGGTTACACAGATACGCAGTATTTT.